The rows below give T cell receptor beta chains drawn from one sample of a study of shared clonotypes between healthy human individuals. Assay used: immunoSEQ multiplex PCR; TCRdb lists only in-frame clones, some missing. The table has approximately 2,000,000 clones, around 90% seen once; the top ten hold about 0.36%. The specimen sequenced was naive CD4+ T cells from PBMCs. The receptors shown here come from a young man in good health. Some clones in this sample may be carry-over from other donors' samples. Both conserved end residues are part of each CDR3. The order of the fields is CDR3 DNA, CDR3 protein, clone size, J gene, CDR3 length, V gene, D gene. D genes are given only for firm matches. Part of the rows lack a size; the others show once, few, many or a class for expanded clones.

cdr3_nt: TGCGCCAGCAGCCCACAGGGAATGAACACTGAAGCTTTCTTT
cdr3_aa: CASSPQGMNTEAFF
clone_size: .
j_call: TRBJ1-1
cdr3_length: 14
v_call: TRBV5-1
d_call: .

cdr3_nt: TGCGCCAGCAGCCGGGACACGAGCGAGCAGTACTTC
cdr3_aa: CASSRDTSEQYF
clone_size: .
j_call: TRBJ2-7
cdr3_length: 12
v_call: TRBV5-1
d_call: .

cdr3_nt: TGCACCAGCAGCCAAGATGCCCTAGCGGGATCATCGGACACCGGGGAGCTGTTTTTT
cdr3_aa: CTSSQDALAGSSDTGELFF
clone_size: .
j_call: TRBJ2-2
cdr3_length: 19
v_call: TRBV1
d_call: .

cdr3_nt: TGTGCCAGCAGCCCCCACGGGAGTTCGGAAAATGAGCAGTTCTTC
cdr3_aa: CASSPHGSSENEQFF
clone_size: .
j_call: TRBJ2-1
cdr3_length: 15
v_call: TRBV9
d_call: .

cdr3_nt: TGTGCCAGCAGCCTGCGGACAGGGGAGGCCACAGATACGCAGTATTTT
cdr3_aa: CASSLRTGEATDTQYF
clone_size: .
j_call: TRBJ2-3
cdr3_length: 16
v_call: TRBV7-9
d_call: TRBD1

cdr3_nt: TGTGCCAGCAGCGGACCCGGGAGCAGGGGAAAACTGTTTTTT
cdr3_aa: CASSGPGSRGKLFF
clone_size: .
j_call: TRBJ1-4
cdr3_length: 14
v_call: TRBV7-9
d_call: .

cdr3_nt: TGTGCCAGCAGCTTAGCGCTGGGACAGGTAACTGGAAACACCATATATTTT
cdr3_aa: CASSLALGQVTGNTIYF
clone_size: once
j_call: TRBJ1-3
cdr3_length: 17
v_call: TRBV13
d_call: TRBD1

cdr3_nt: TGCGCCAGCAGCCAAGAAATGTATGGGACTAGCGGGAGGCAAGATACGCAGTATTTT
cdr3_aa: CASSQEMYGTSGRQDTQYF
clone_size: .
j_call: TRBJ2-3
cdr3_length: 19
v_call: TRBV4-3
d_call: TRBD2

cdr3_nt: TGTGCCATCAAGCGGGAAATTACGGAGACCCAGTACTTC
cdr3_aa: CAIKREITETQYF
clone_size: .
j_call: TRBJ2-5
cdr3_length: 13
v_call: TRBV6-5
d_call: TRBD2

cdr3_nt: TGTGCCAGCAGTTCCCCGTCGGACGCAGGCTACACCTTC
cdr3_aa: CASSSPSDAGYTF
clone_size: .
j_call: TRBJ1-2
cdr3_length: 13
v_call: TRBV28
d_call: .

cdr3_nt: TGCAGTGCTGGCAGAGGGTCACCCCTCCACTTT
cdr3_aa: CSAGRGSPLHF
clone_size: .
j_call: TRBJ1-6
cdr3_length: 11
v_call: TRBV20-1
d_call: .

cdr3_nt: TGTGCCAGCTCACCCCGGGGAGACATTAGTGAGACCCAGTACTTC
cdr3_aa: CASSPRGDISETQYF
clone_size: .
j_call: TRBJ2-5
cdr3_length: 15
v_call: TRBV18
d_call: .

cdr3_nt: TGTGCCAGCAGTTTACGACTAGTGGCTGGCGAGCAGTACTTC
cdr3_aa: CASSLRLVAGEQYF
clone_size: once
j_call: TRBJ2-7
cdr3_length: 14
v_call: TRBV27
d_call: .

cdr3_nt: TGCGCCAGCAGCTTGGTCGGGGGATCCGCCTATAATTCACCCCTCCACTTT
cdr3_aa: CASSLVGGSAYNSPLHF
clone_size: .
j_call: TRBJ1-6
cdr3_length: 17
v_call: TRBV5-1
d_call: .

cdr3_nt: TGTGCCAGCAGTCCTTCAAACCAGGGGTCTGGGGCCAACGTCCTGACTTTC
cdr3_aa: CASSPSNQGSGANVLTF
clone_size: .
j_call: TRBJ2-6
cdr3_length: 17
v_call: TRBV7-9
d_call: .

cdr3_nt: TGTGCCAGCAGCCCCGTTGGTGGTAGCGGGAGCATCGATACGCAGTATTTT
cdr3_aa: CASSPVGGSGSIDTQYF
clone_size: .
j_call: TRBJ2-3
cdr3_length: 17
v_call: TRBV7-3
d_call: TRBD2

cdr3_nt: TGTGCCAGCAGTCCCCCCCTCCGAGGGAATGAGCAGTTCTTC
cdr3_aa: CASSPPLRGNEQFF
clone_size: .
j_call: TRBJ2-1
cdr3_length: 14
v_call: TRBV6-1
d_call: .

cdr3_nt: TGCGCCAGCAGCTCGACAGGGGCGGGAGATACGCAGTATTTT
cdr3_aa: CASSSTGAGDTQYF
clone_size: .
j_call: TRBJ2-3
cdr3_length: 14
v_call: TRBV5-1
d_call: TRBD1

cdr3_nt: TGTGCCAGCAGCTTTTCCGTGGGCTATGAGCAGTTCTTC
cdr3_aa: CASSFSVGYEQFF
clone_size: .
j_call: TRBJ2-1
cdr3_length: 13
v_call: TRBV7-9
d_call: .

cdr3_nt: TGTGCCAGCAGATCGACCGGACCCAGCAATCAGCCCCAGCATTTT
cdr3_aa: CASRSTGPSNQPQHF
clone_size: .
j_call: TRBJ1-5
cdr3_length: 15
v_call: TRBV2
d_call: .

cdr3_nt: TGTGCCAGCAGCGCCTCACTAGAAGGCGGAAATGAGCAGTTCTTC
cdr3_aa: CASSASLEGGNEQFF
clone_size: .
j_call: TRBJ2-1
cdr3_length: 15
v_call: TRBV7-2
d_call: .

cdr3_nt: TGTGCCAGCAGCTCGGGGTTCTCTGGAAACACCATATATTTT
cdr3_aa: CASSSGFSGNTIYF
clone_size: .
j_call: TRBJ1-3
cdr3_length: 14
v_call: TRBV7-2
d_call: .

cdr3_nt: TGTGCCGCCCGAGGGGGGGGCTACACCTTC
cdr3_aa: CAARGGGYTF
clone_size: .
j_call: TRBJ1-2
cdr3_length: 10
v_call: TRBV30
d_call: .

cdr3_nt: TGTGCCAGCAGTCAATCCGGGACTAATCTCAATGAGCAGTTCTTC
cdr3_aa: CASSQSGTNLNEQFF
clone_size: .
j_call: TRBJ2-1
cdr3_length: 15
v_call: TRBV27
d_call: TRBD2

cdr3_nt: TGTGCCAGCAGTGAAGCGGGTTATGTTAATGAAAAACTGTTTTTT
cdr3_aa: CASSEAGYVNEKLFF
clone_size: .
j_call: TRBJ1-4
cdr3_length: 15
v_call: TRBV6-1
d_call: .

cdr3_nt: TGTGCCAGCAGCTTCCCGCTGGGCTCCCGTTATACGTCAGATACGCAGTATTTT
cdr3_aa: CASSFPLGSRYTSDTQYF
clone_size: .
j_call: TRBJ2-3
cdr3_length: 18
v_call: TRBV7-2
d_call: .

cdr3_nt: TGTGCCAGCAGCTTACCGTTCGGGGGGCAGGCAAAGACCCAGTACTTC
cdr3_aa: CASSLPFGGQAKTQYF
clone_size: .
j_call: TRBJ2-5
cdr3_length: 16
v_call: TRBV11-2
d_call: .

cdr3_nt: TGTGCCAGCAGCTTCTGGACAGGGACCAATGAAAAACTGTTTTTT
cdr3_aa: CASSFWTGTNEKLFF
clone_size: .
j_call: TRBJ1-4
cdr3_length: 15
v_call: TRBV7-9
d_call: TRBD1

cdr3_nt: TGCAGTGCTAGACCGGGACAGCTTACTTTTTTT
cdr3_aa: CSARPGQLTFF
clone_size: .
j_call: TRBJ1-1
cdr3_length: 11
v_call: TRBV20-1
d_call: TRBD1